The source of this T cell receptor (beta chain) is a study of cytomegalovirus exposure and HLA in healthy donors (dated by TCRdb to the late 2010s). Context from the whole study: In an earlier analysis of 550 to 750 of the donors, 276 Gb of sequence data and 100 million or so unique TCR beta sequences from about 180 million T cells were reported. Roughly 300 gigabases of sequencing data and approximately 85 million unique TCR sequences were included in an early release covering roughly 700 HLA-typed donors. Among the roughly 430 genotyped donors, approximately 77% belonged to the genetic ancestry cluster associated with self-reported Caucasian donors. The aim of the study was to test whether cataloging public T cell receptors could identify signatures of past pathogen exposure. The T cell repertoires of 700 or so subjects were profiled by immunosequencing and related to cytomegalovirus serostatus. A separate validation cohort of roughly 110 different subjects was used in addition to the 666-subject first cohort. High-throughput TCR immunosequencing, statistical association of individual TCRs with disease status, and machine learning were combined to predict cytomegalovirus infection status. To study patterns of TCR occurrence, a later analysis re-analyzed previously published TCR beta repertoires from 700 or so donors and added high-resolution HLA genotyping. Rather than using new phenotypic data, the later analysis identified candidate immune exposures from TCR beta sequences and from how often those sequences occurred across donors. To decide whether each TCR beta V gene segment behaved as functional or pseudogenic, an earlier analysis of nearly 600 of the donors relied on high-throughput TCR beta sequencing. Donor age, sex, ethnicity and CMV serostatus were compiled alongside the repertoire data. A later genetic analysis took genome-wide SNP genotypes for about 55% of the 666 donors and used that subset as a discovery cohort. Every discovery cohort repertoire had been produced on one sequencing platform. HLA typing included class I and class II loci at four-digit resolution. The number of typed donors differed by locus: roughly 620-640 for A, B, C, DRB1 and DQB1; approximately 520 for DQA1; approximately 610 for DPA1; and about 470 for DPB1. Because of strong linkage in the cohort, four to six DR-DQ haplotypes were treated as single units for association and clustering. On average, roughly 240,000 unique TCR beta nucleotide sequences were sequenced per donor among 300 to 500 genotyped donors of the cohort, with about 17% of those sequences being non-productive. The investigation overall reported the following: In a later analysis, HLA-associated TCR beta chains were found to be more clonally expanded and to have lower generation probabilities than equally common non-associated chains. Immune exposure information for the cohort was limited to CMV serostatus. This cohort had only TCR beta chains sequenced, and the lack of alpha or paired-chain data limited which features could be detected. The presence/absence analyses assumed that sequencing depth was roughly uniform across donors, and that assumption may not be true. In a later analysis, several top co-occurrence clusters were reported to appear linked to parvovirus B19, influenza, CMV and Epstein-Barr virus. In a later analysis, TCR association rates were found to vary across HLA loci, with the most associated TCRs seen for DRB1 alleles and the fewest for HLA-C alleles. Three of the identified cytomegalovirus-associated TCR beta chains were confirmed in vitro to be specific for cytomegalovirus antigens. Some IMGT-functional V segments, including TRBV6-2 and TRBV6-3, could not be told apart with the 87-base-pair reads, so those segments were excluded. The classifier was reported to diagnose cytomegalovirus status with high specificity and sensitivity in both the original and validation cohorts. Linkage disequilibrium might explain the correlated functional status among segregating V segments, but an unknown experimental factor could not be ruled out. A further reported finding was that TCR beta sequences accurately predicted the HLA-A and HLA-B alleles for most subjects in the first cohort. The earlier analysis of a few hundred of the donors excluded some 15 rarely observed V segments, including chromosome 9 orphons, because counts were too low. The authors suggested that the approach could potentially be generalized to other disease states and immunological phenotypes. When HLA alleles, especially DR and DQ, strongly co-occurred, attributing TCR associations to individual alleles was difficult. In a later genetic analysis, a missense DCLRE1C variant was associated with V-gene and J-gene trimming of TCR beta chains, and the association was replicated in an independent cohort. Specific HLA alleles were associated with roughly 17,000 TCR beta sequences at a false discovery rate of 0.05 in a later analysis. Compared with the roughly 700-donor mean, donors in an Asian-associated ancestry cluster had fewer N-insertions in productive TCRs, according to a later genetic analysis. An earlier analysis of around 500 of the donors showed that most TCR beta V segments appeared in productive rearrangements either about 87% or about 30% of the time, which broadly matched IMGT annotations. While some public TCRs were present in many individuals, most TCR sequences turned up only very rarely across donors. Most CMV-associated TCR beta chains appeared to be HLA-restricted in a later analysis, and the HLA associations seemed to be driven largely by CMV exposure. A cluster of highly shared sequence variants was judged likely to represent a technical artifact of the sequencing pipeline. In the study, some 160 TCR beta chains were listed as associated with cytomegalovirus. Because HLA typing was unavailable for some donors at each locus, only the typed subset was used in association tests.

Library construction relied on the immunoSEQ multiplex PCR assay. The multiplex PCR relied on a mix of 60 forward primers for TCR Vbeta segments and 13 reverse primers for TCR Jbeta segments. The CDR3 region of rearranged TCR beta genes was amplified from genomic DNA with a multiplex PCR assay. Amplified TCR beta libraries were sequenced as 87-base-pair reads on the Illumina HiSeq System. As for the authors' bioinformatics: A later analysis tallied 80 million to 95 million unique TCR beta chains across the 700 or so repertoires, and about 12 million of those chains were shared by two or more donors. To remove PCR and sequencing errors, raw reads were error-corrected and collapsed into unique sequences using a nearest-neighbor algorithm that merged closely related sequences. To assign V, D and J gene segments, CDR3 sequences were aligned to IMGT reference sequences. For a sequence to be retained, a match of at least six nucleotides to both a V gene segment and a J gene segment was required. Rearrangements were called productive when the CDR3 lacked stop codons and stayed in frame with V and J; all others were non-productive. CDR3 was defined according to IMGT convention as the region running from the second conserved V-encoded cysteine to the conserved J-encoded phenylalanine. The earlier analysis of about 560 of the donors excluded any sequence lacking an unambiguous match to a single V gene segment. An earlier analysis of a few hundred of the donors called V segments functional above 56.7% productive rearrangements and segregating when the between-donor standard deviation exceeded 5%. A statistical classification framework was developed to diagnose cytomegalovirus status using the catalog of TCR beta chain sequences. V and J gene assignment, in a later analysis, came from comparing TCR nucleotide sequences with IMGT/GENE-DB human TR gene sequences. In a later analysis, CDR3 sequences and most-parsimonious VDJ recombination scenarios were assigned using the TCRdist pipeline. In a later analysis, every TCR beta chain was defined by the combination of its CDR3 amino acid sequence and its V-gene family, and reads without a unique V-gene family were dropped. In a later analysis, a few hundred highly shared, low-generation-probability nucleotide sequences were removed to address suspected cross-contamination and a sequencing artifact. For each public chain, a later analysis derived a clonal expansion index from normalized ranks of inferred template counts within each repertoire. Generation probabilities in a later analysis came from a VDJ recombination model fitted to out-of-frame rearrangements, and those results were checked against IGoR. Hypergeometric tests were used in a later analysis to score TCR-TCR, TCR-HLA and TCR-CMV co-occurrence, with a repertoire-size bias correction applied to the TCR pairs. False discovery rates were estimated in a later analysis by permuting HLA or CMV assignments 20 times. In a later analysis, co-occurring TCRs were grouped using DBSCAN, with TCRdist sequence similarity added in when clustering inside HLA-allele-positive subsets. Repertoires with fewer than 30,000 or more than 120,000 public chains were left out of co-occurrence clustering, as were a handful of repertoires with anomalous nucleotide sharing. TCRdb stores this immuneACCESS table with in-frame sequences only. Part of the clones is absent; in the studies checked, under half of the shortfall reflects unresolved V genes, and no reason is known for the rest. Clone size and V and J calls were adopted from that table, with D and trimming inferred from the DNA. For this sample the table gives 90,000 to 100,000 clones, of which 77% were detected only once. Of the sample, 4.5% to 6% falls within the top ten clones.

On this clone: The antigen it recognizes is unknown. Base qualities are not recorded, but no much larger clone differs from it by a single base.

In total, approximately 690 healthy bone marrow donors made up the cohort. Cohort members were all nominally healthy when sampled, although unrecorded immune exposures were likely present. The donor was CMV seronegative and belonged to the group of 352 seronegative cohort members. Every donor gave a peripheral blood sample, and the peripheral blood mononuclear cells from that sample were used for TCR beta sequencing. The Qiagen DNeasy Blood Extraction Kit was used to extract genomic DNA from the blood cell samples. The germline V gene sets CDR1 to SQVTM and CDR2 to ANQGSEA. Trimming removed 5 bases from V and 0 bases from J; the gene matches leave 14 bases unexplained. The CDR3 spans 17 residues, from the cysteine through the phenylalanine. Only the CDR3 DNA stays, 51 bases, in frame from base 1.

Rearrangement joined TRBV29-1 to TRBJ2-7, with 9 central nucleotides matching TRBD1. This TCR was recovered from a woman between 35 and 50 years old in good health and CMV-seronegative. Sequences were obtained from PBMCs. The nucleotide sequence is TGCAGCGTTTTCGGGGATCCCCGGACAGGGGACTCCTACGAGCAGTACTTC. Its amino acids are CSVFGDPRTGDSYEQYF.